The 30 T cell receptor beta chains in this list originate from one sample, sequenced in a study of T cell responses to AZD1222 COVID-19 vaccine. Repertoires were generated with immunoSEQ multiplex PCR, while TCRdb's copy carries only in-frame clones and drops some. The sample includes 75,000 to 100,000 clones, roughly 90% of them seen just once. The sequencing here drew on peripheral blood, taken on day 0 of AZD1222 vaccination. The receptor set was obtained from an adult in good health.

The CDR3 protein is CAWSVPGFSNQPQHF. DNA of the CDR3: TGTGCCTGGAGTGTACCAGGGTTCAGCAATCAGCCCCAGCATTTT. The rearrangement links TRBV30 to TRBJ1-5, with TRBD1 as a possible D gene (5 bases). Trimming left V 0 bases short and J 1 base short, with 10 bases between. Germline CDR1 GTSNPN, CDR2 SVGIG (reference sequence). The CDR3 loop spans 15 amino acids. The whole variable domain, filled in from reference TRBV30 and TRBJ1-5, reads SQTIHQWPATLVQPVGSPLSLECTVEGTSNPNLYWYRQAAGRGLQLLFYSVGIGQISSEVPQNLSASRPQDRQFILSSKKLLLSDSGFYLCAWSVPGFSNQPQHFGDGTRLSIL.

This clone was counted only a few times. The gene calls are TRBV12-5 and TRBJ1-1; no reliable D call. The CDR3 sequence is 13 residues long. Looked up from germline, CDR1 is LGHNT and CDR2 is FRNRAP. V was trimmed by 1 base and J by 4 bases, leaving 7 bases between them. The CDR3 DNA reads TGTGCTAGTGGTTTGGGGGTTTCCACTGAAGCTTTCTTT. Encoded protein: CASGLGVSTEAFF.

This clone was observed once. The rearrangement links TRBV4-2 to TRBJ2-2, with 8 bases that match TRBD2. The trim removed 4 bases at V and 6 bases at J, leaving 13 bases unmatched. Germline V gives CDR1 LGHNA, CDR2 YNFKEQ. The CDR3 is made up of 17 amino acids. This CDR3 is CASSRSSGTRNAGELFF. Here the CDR3 DNA reads TGTGCCAGCAGCCGATCTTCCGGGACTAGAAACGCCGGGGAGCTGTTTTTT.

The chain combines TRBV27 with TRBJ2-5; 8 nucleotides align to TRBD1. Germline CDR1 and CDR2: MNHEY and SMNVEV (reference sequence). The CDR3 extends over 15 amino acids. V shed 5 bases and J 1 base; nucleotides not matched to a gene: 6. In DNA form, the CDR3 reads TGTGCCAGCAGTAGAGGACAGGGCAGCCAAGAGACCCAGTACTTC. Amino acid sequence: CASSRGQGSQETQYF.

This rearrangement joins TRBV14 to TRBJ2-6; D is unclear. Germline V gene data show CDR1 as SGHDN and CDR2 as FVKESK. The CDR3 is made up of 15 amino acids. The ends were cut back, 0 bases at V and 3 bases at J, with 6 bases in the middle. The CDR3 region has the DNA TGTGCCAGCAGCCAAGATATAGGTGGGGCCAACGTCCTGACTTTC. Protein product: CASSQDIGGANVLTF.

This rearrangement joins TRBV19 to TRBJ1-4, with D hard to call. CDR1 and CDR2 (germline): LNHDA, SQIVND (reference sequence). V gave up 6 bases and J gave up 0 bases, with 8 bases separating them. The CDR3 runs to 14 residues. CDR3 coding DNA: TGTGCCAGTAGACACCTTGCAACTAATGAAAAACTGTTTTTT. It encodes CASRHLATNEKLFF.

The chain has TRBV19 and TRBJ1-1; a weak D match, TRBD1 (5 bases). CDR1 LNHDA and CDR2 SQIVND come from the germline V gene (reference sequence). The CDR3 spans 12 residues. Trimming took 4 bases from V and 6 from J, leaving 9 bases between them. This CDR3 is CASSTMGAEAFF. As DNA, the CDR3 is TGTGCCAGTAGTACTATGGGGGCTGAAGCTTTCTTT.

This clone was seen a handful of times. V usage is TRBV18 and J usage is TRBJ2-7, with D tentatively TRBD2 (5 bases). V lost 0 bases, J lost 0 bases, and 6 bases lay in between. This CDR3 region has 14 residues. CDR1 is KGHSH and CDR2 is LQKENI in the germline V gene. Written as DNA, the CDR3 is TGTGCCAGCTCACCACCGGACTTCTCCTACGAGCAGTACTTC. Translated: CASSPPDFSYEQYF. Full variable domain (remainder filled in from reference TRBV18 and TRBJ2-7): NAGVMQNPRHLVRRRGQEARLRCSPMKGHSHVYWYRQLPEEGLKFMVYLQKENIIDESGMPKERFSAEFPKEGPSILRIQQVVRGDSAAYFCASSPPDFSYEQYFGPGTRLTVT.

V is TRBV5-1 and J is TRBJ2-1; either TRBD1 or TRBD2 may supply D (5 bases each). Trimming removed 5 bases from V and 10 bases from J, with 22 bases in between. Germline V CDR1 and CDR2: SGHRS, YFSETQ. This CDR3 comprises 15 residues. CDR3 DNA sequence: TGCGCCAGCAGGGCGTTCGGGGCCCTTTTGGAGGAGCAGTTCTTC. Translated: CASRAFGALLEEQFF.

This clone appeared a few times. This chain connects TRBV7-6 to TRBJ1-3; 7 nucleotides agree with TRBD1. The germline V gene has CDR1 SGHVS and CDR2 FNYEAQ. The CDR3 is 16 residues long. J was trimmed by 0 bases and V by 1 base; bases with no gene match: 3. The CDR3 DNA reads as TGTGCCAGCAGCTTAGGGACAGGCCTCTCTGGAAACACCATATATTTT. This sequence encodes CASSLGTGLSGNTIYF. The full variable domain, with the rest looked up from reference TRBV7-6 and TRBJ1-3, is GAGVSQSPRYKVTKRGQDVALRCDPISGHVSLYWYRQALGQGPEFLTYFNYEAQQDKSGLPNDRFSAERPEGSISTLTIQRTEQRDSAMYRCASSLGTGLSGNTIYFGEGSWLTVV.

This clone is a singleton in its sample. The chain employs TRBV12-3 or TRBV12-4 and TRBJ1-2; possibly TRBD1 for D (5 bases). V lost 6 bases and J 6 bases, leaving 14 bases between the germline ends. The CDR3 is made up of 13 amino acids. The DNA for the CDR3 is TGTGCCAGCAGCCCCCAAGAGGGGCATGGCTACACCTTC. Amino acid sequence: CASSPQEGHGYTF.

The rearrangement uses TRBV7-9 and TRBJ2-7, with D unresolved. With 5 bases removed from V and 7 bases from J, the gap between germline ends came to 15 bases. This CDR3 is 13 amino acids long. CDR1 is SEHNR and CDR2 is FQNEAQ in the germline V gene (reference sequence). The CDR3 region is CASSLMEGWEQYF. The CDR3 coding sequence is TGTGCCAGCAGCCTGATGGAAGGTTGGGAGCAGTACTTC.

The chain recombines TRBV4-2 with TRBJ2-7; TRBD2 matches 7 bases. Trimming at V came to 1 base and at J to 0 bases, leaving 6 bases not matched to a gene. Germline V gene data show CDR1 as LGHNA and CDR2 as YNFKEQ. The CDR3 extends over 16 amino acids. In DNA, the CDR3 is TGTGCCAGCAGCCAAGTATTTGGCGGGAGCTCCTACGAGCAGTACTTC. As protein: CASSQVFGGSSYEQYF.

V is TRBV6-2 or TRBV6-3 and J is TRBJ1-3; D is undetermined. Germline assignment: CDR1 MNHEY and CDR2 SVGEGT. Trimming took 0 bases from V and 0 from J, leaving 6 bases between them. This CDR3 comprises 15 residues. The CDR3 loop reads CASSYSSYSGNTIYF. The CDR3 DNA reads TGTGCCAGCAGTTACTCATCCTACTCTGGAAACACCATATATTTT.

V usage is TRBV6-1 and J usage is TRBJ2-1; 9 bases match TRBD2. Germline V lookup: CDR1 MNHNS, CDR2 SASEGT. Trimming at V came to 1 base and at J to 2 bases, leaving 0 bases not matched to a gene. The CDR3 has 15 amino acids. Here the CDR3 reads CASSEVAGAYNEQFF. In nucleotides, the CDR3 is TGTGCCAGCAGTGAAGTAGCGGGAGCCTACAATGAGCAGTTCTTC.

This clone came up once. This chain links TRBV18 with TRBJ2-7; D not certain. V was shortened by 3 bases and J by 4 bases, with 7 bases between the two germline ends. Germline V gives CDR1 KGHSH, CDR2 LQKENI. This CDR3 has 12 amino acids. CDR3 nucleotides: TGTGCCAGCTCACCGGCAGGTTACGAGCAGTACTTC. Encoded protein: CASSPAGYEQYF.

This chain uses TRBV10-3 with TRBJ2-7, with TRBD1 identical over 8 bases. The germline V gene has CDR1 ENHRY and CDR2 SYGVKD. The CDR3 has 13 amino acids. Unmatched junction bases numbered 5, after V lost 8 bases and J lost 2 bases. CDR3 sequence: CAIEGQDTYEQYF. For the CDR3, the DNA is TGTGCCATCGAGGGACAGGATACCTACGAGCAGTACTTC.

This chain connects TRBV24-1 to TRBJ2-3; D is possibly TRBD2 (6 bases). Per the germline V gene, CDR1 is KGHDR and CDR2 is SFDVKD. This CDR3 has 13 amino acids. Trimming cost V 9 bases and J 2 bases, with 11 bases left between them. The CDR3, as DNA: TGTGCCACCCGGGAGCGTGTCACAGATACGCAGTATTTT. Amino acids: CATRERVTDTQYF.

The chain carries TRBV18 and TRBJ2-1; D is perhaps TRBD2 (6 bases). Germline lookup yields CDR1 KGHSH and CDR2 LQKENI. Trimming left V 5 bases short and J 4 bases short, with 9 bases between. The CDR3 contains 13 residues. CDR3 residues: CASSVAGYNEQFF. In nucleotides, the CDR3 is TGTGCCAGCTCAGTGGCGGGGTACAATGAGCAGTTCTTC.

This clone occurred once. The chain carries TRBV27 and TRBJ2-1; 12 bases align to TRBD2. The junction had 6 bases not matched to a gene; V was cut back by 4 bases and J by 5 bases. CDR3 length equals 16 residues. Germline assignment: CDR1 MNHEY and CDR2 SMNVEV (reference sequence). The CDR3 region has the DNA TGTGCCAGCAGTTCCCCTAGCGGGAGGGCCAACAATGAGCAGTTCTTC. Protein sequence: CASSSPSGRANNEQFF.

V is TRBV21-1 and J is TRBJ2-7. TRBV21-1 is listed as a pseudogene. This CDR3 has 15 residues. The CDR3 region is CASSKGAVRYYEQYF. In DNA form, the CDR3 reads TGTGCCAGCAGCAAAGGCGCAGTTAGATACTACGAGCAGTACTTC.

The J gene is TRBJ2-1, the V gene TRBV7-3; 7 bases line up with TRBD2. The CDR3 is made up of 18 amino acids. V trimming: 1 base; J trimming: 8 bases; junction bases outside the gene matches: 17. The germline V gene has CDR1 SGHTA and CDR2 FQGTGA. The CDR3 region is CASSLRQSQVGGPHEQFF. CDR3 sequence (DNA): TGTGCCAGCAGCTTAAGACAATCCCAGGTGGGAGGGCCTCATGAGCAGTTCTTC.

The chain joins TRBV7-3 to TRBJ2-3; D gene uncertain. Deletions cut 2 bases from V and 0 bases from J, with 6 bases between. From germline, CDR1 is SGHTA and CDR2 FQGTGA. The CDR3 is 14 residues long. The CDR3 region is CASSLVGSTDTQYF. The DNA of the CDR3 is TGTGCCAGCAGCTTAGTGGGAAGCACAGATACGCAGTATTTT.

The V gene is TRBV4-1, the J gene TRBJ1-4; tentatively, D is TRBD1 (5 bases). The germline CDR1 and CDR2 sequences are MGHRA and YSYEKL. The V and J ends lost 1 base and 7 bases respectively, with 10 bases between them. The CDR3 sequence is 14 residues long. In DNA, the CDR3 is TGCGCCAGCAGCCAAGGGGGGTCGGGTGAAAAACTGTTTTTT. It is translated as CASSQGGSGEKLFF.

The rearrangement joins TRBV6-6 to TRBJ2-7, with 16 positions matching TRBD2. CDR1 and CDR2 (germline): MNHNY, SVGAGI (reference sequence). The CDR3 spans 19 residues. With 5 bases clipped from V and 3 bases from J, the junction kept 13 bases outside the gene matches. The CDR3 bases are TGTGCCAGCAGTGGATCCGGGACTAGCGGGAGGGCCAGAGACTACGAGCAGTACTTC. Translated: CASSGSGTSGRARDYEQYF.

The V and J genes are TRBV12-3 or TRBV12-4 and TRBJ1-3; D gene ambiguous. This CDR3 spans 13 amino acids. V lost 3 bases and J 2 bases, leaving 5 bases between the germline ends. CDR3 sequence reads: CASSLWPGNTIYF. In DNA form, the CDR3 reads TGTGCCAGCAGTTTGTGGCCTGGAAACACCATATATTTT.

This chain connects TRBV28 to TRBJ1-6; D is perhaps TRBD1 (5 bases). The CDR3 totals 17 residues. Germline values: CDR1 MDHEN, CDR2 SYDVKM. V was cut by 3 bases and J by 0 bases, with 12 bases left in between. CDR3 region: CASSLGQRSSYNSPLHF. The CDR3 coding sequence is TGTGCCAGCAGTTTGGGGCAGAGGAGCTCCTATAATTCACCCCTCCACTTT.

The rearrangement uses TRBV2 and TRBJ2-3; D not certain. CDR1 and CDR2 (germline): SNHLY, FYNNEI. The CDR3 contains 12 residues. Trimming took off 6 bases at V and 1 base at J, with 5 bases between the two ends. The DNA for the CDR3 is TGTGCCAGCAGACCCGGCACAGATACGCAGTATTTT. This gives the protein CASRPGTDTQYF.

The table lists this clone with a few counts. V usage is TRBV18 and J usage is TRBJ2-7; D not resolved. CDR3 length: 13 amino acids. In germline, CDR1 is KGHSH, CDR2 LQKENI. V was cut by 3 bases and J by 1 base, with 7 bases left in between. CDR3: CASSPAGSYEQYF. The DNA for the CDR3 is TGTGCCAGCTCACCTGCCGGGTCCTACGAGCAGTACTTC.

The genes are TRBV19 and TRBJ2-4, with 8 bases matching TRBD2. This CDR3 region has 19 residues. J was trimmed by 0 bases and V by 0 bases; bases with no gene match: 10. Germline V gene data show CDR1 as LNHDA and CDR2 as SQIVND (reference sequence). CDR3 coding DNA: TGTGCCAGTAGTATAGATCCCCTAGCGGGCACCTTAGCCAAAAACATTCAGTACTTC. The encoded protein is CASSIDPLAGTLAKNIQYF. Drawing the rest from reference TRBV19 and TRBJ2-4, the complete variable domain is DGGITQSPKYLFRKEGQNVTLSCEQNLNHDAMYWYRQDPGQGLRLIYYSQIVNDFQKGDIAEGYSVSREKKESFPLTVTSAQKNPTAFYLCASSIDPLAGTLAKNIQYFGAGTRLSVL.